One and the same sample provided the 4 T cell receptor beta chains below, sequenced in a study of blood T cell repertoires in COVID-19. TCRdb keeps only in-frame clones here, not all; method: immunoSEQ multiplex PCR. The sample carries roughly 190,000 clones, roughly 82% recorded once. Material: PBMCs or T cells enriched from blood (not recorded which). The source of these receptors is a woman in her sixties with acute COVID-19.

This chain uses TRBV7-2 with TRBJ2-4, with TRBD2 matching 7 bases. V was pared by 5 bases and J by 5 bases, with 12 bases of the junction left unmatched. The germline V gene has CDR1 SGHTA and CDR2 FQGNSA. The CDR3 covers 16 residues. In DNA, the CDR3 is TGTGCCAGCAGCCCCGGGGGGTTTACGGGTGAAAACATTCAGTACTTC. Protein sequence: CASSPGGFTGENIQYF.

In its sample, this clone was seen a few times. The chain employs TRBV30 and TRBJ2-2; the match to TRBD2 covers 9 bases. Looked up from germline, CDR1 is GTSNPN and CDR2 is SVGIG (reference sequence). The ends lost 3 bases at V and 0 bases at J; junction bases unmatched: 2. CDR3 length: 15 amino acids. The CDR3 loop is CAWRIAGANTGELFF. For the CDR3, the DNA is TGTGCCTGGAGAATAGCGGGGGCGAACACCGGGGAGCTGTTTTTT.

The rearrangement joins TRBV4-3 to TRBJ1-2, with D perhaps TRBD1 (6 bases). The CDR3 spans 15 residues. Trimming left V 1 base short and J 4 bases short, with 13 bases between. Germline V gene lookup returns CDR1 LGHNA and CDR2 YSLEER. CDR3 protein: CASSQGRGSSYGYTF. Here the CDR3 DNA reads TGCGCCAGCAGCCAAGGCAGGGGAAGTAGCTATGGCTACACCTTC.

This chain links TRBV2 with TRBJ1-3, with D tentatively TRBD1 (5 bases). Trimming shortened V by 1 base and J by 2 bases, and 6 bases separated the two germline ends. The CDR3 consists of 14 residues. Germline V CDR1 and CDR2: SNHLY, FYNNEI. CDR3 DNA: TGTGCCAGCAGTGAAGACAGGACTGGAAACACCATATATTTT. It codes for CASSEDRTGNTIYF.